This TCR beta chain was captured by sequencing in a study of blood T cell repertoires in COVID-19. About the research overall: PBMCs, B-cell-depleted T cells, or T cells provided the cDNA or gDNA that made up the material.

This CDR3 comprises 13 residues. Per the germline V gene, CDR1 is SGHRS and CDR2 is YFSETQ. V lost 1 base, J lost 4 bases, and 5 bases lay in between. Original analysis: Researchers report that nucleated cell counts were estimated from reference gene primer amplification. Clones were read by immunoSEQ multiplex PCR, and TCRdb kept only the in-frame ones, dropping some. That table is the source of V, J and clone size, and D and trimming were worked out from the DNA. Of roughly 100,000 clones in the sample, 70% to 85% were seen once. The specimen sequenced was peripheral blood. The sequence was obtained from a man in his 70s with active or convalescent COVID-19. The chain combines TRBV5-1 with TRBJ2-2; unclear D gene. CDR3 in amino acids: CASSLSSTGELFF. CDR3 DNA: TGCGCCAGCAGCTTGAGTAGCACCGGGGAGCTGTTTTTT.